This T cell receptor beta chain was documented in a study of CD8+CD57+ T cells in acquired aplastic anemia (dated by TCRdb to the late 2010s). With regard to the full study: On average, sorted CD4+ and CD8+ cells yielded about 3 ug of extracted DNA, with a range of about 0.17 to 27.4 ug. CD8+CD57+ expansion was defined as frequency above the mean frequency observed in healthy subjects. Findings and caveats that apply to the study as a whole: Patients and healthy controls showed no significant difference in CD8+ Simpson's diversity (P=0.060). Although 25 to 30 CD8+ CDR3 sequences were shared by patients and controls, these sequences appeared highly expressed in patients and within the immunodominant clones of patients.

TCR beta VDJ combination and CDR3 sequence profiling used genomic DNA as the template. An Illumina HiSeq 2000 was the platform used for TCR repertoire sequencing. On the study's bioinformatics: TRBV/TRBJ rearrangement plots, CDR3 size and DJ length profiles, and Simpson's diversity index were used to assess repertoires. The immunodominant clone was defined as the most abundant DNA sequence in deep sequencing data. CDR3 amino acid sequences were screened for sharing across subjects and compared with published repertoires and the VDJdb database. Through fastp at Q25 and MiXCR, TCRdb rebuilt clones from the public reads, retaining in-frame beta chains. Rows are combined by CDR3 protein, so each entry shows the most common genes and DNA. TCRdb's processing, not the authors', yielded these V and J calls. This sample is represented by 250,000 to 300,000 distinct CDR3 sequences; under 60% of them were singletons. Under 1.5% of the sample is held by the ten biggest clonotypes.

The CDR3 starts with the cysteine, ends with the phenylalanine, and has 15 residues. The CDR3 DNA has 45 bases and is translated from base 1. The germline V gene provides CDR1 MRHNA and CDR2 SNTAGT. A distance of 17 bases separates the germline ends of V and J, which lose 6 bases and 3 bases respectively. On this clonotype itself: Its antigen has not been determined. Base quality data are lacking; no much larger clone is found one base away.

Expansion of CD8+CD57+ cells had been shown by flow cytometry in the patients chosen for sequencing. Severe acquired aplastic anemia was diagnosed in all patients according to International Study of Aplastic Anemia and Agranulocytosis and Camitta criteria. No therapy had been received by the patients at the time of blood sampling. In the study, sorted CD4+ and CD8+ blood T cells from patients with severe aplastic anemia and from healthy subjects underwent deep sequencing of TCR repertoires. Patients were enrolled under clinicaltrials.gov protocols 00001620, 01623167, 00001397, 00071045, 00081523 and 00961064 in the USA. Ficoll-Paque density gradient centrifugation was used to isolate peripheral blood mononuclear cells. Before DNA extraction, CD4+ and CD8+ T cells were sorted by FACS or by magnetic beads.

The V and J segments used are TRBV6-4 and TRBJ1-1; TRBD1 is a possible D gene, resting on 5 matching bases. The sequence derives from a human donor with aplastic anemia. The sequenced sample was sorted CD4+, CD8+, or CD8+CD57+ T cells (not recorded which) from PBMCs. The CDR3 region has the sequence CASRCAGPSDTEAFF. In nucleotides, the sequence is TGTGCCAGCAGGTGTGCGGGGCCAAGCGACACTGAAGCTTTCTTT.